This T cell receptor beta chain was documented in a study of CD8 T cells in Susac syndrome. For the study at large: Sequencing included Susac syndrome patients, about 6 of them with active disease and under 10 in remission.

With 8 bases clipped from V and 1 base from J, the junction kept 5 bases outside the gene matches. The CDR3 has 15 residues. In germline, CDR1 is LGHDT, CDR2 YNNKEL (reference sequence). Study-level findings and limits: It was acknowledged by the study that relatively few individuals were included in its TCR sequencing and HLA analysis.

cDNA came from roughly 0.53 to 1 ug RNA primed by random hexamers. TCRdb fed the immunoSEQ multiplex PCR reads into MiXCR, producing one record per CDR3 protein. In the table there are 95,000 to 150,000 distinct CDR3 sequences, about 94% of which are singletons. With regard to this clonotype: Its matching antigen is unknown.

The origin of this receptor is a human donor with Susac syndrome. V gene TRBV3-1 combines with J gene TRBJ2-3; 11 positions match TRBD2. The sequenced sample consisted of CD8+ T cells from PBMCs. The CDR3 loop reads CASPPTSGGTDTQYF. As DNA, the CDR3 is TGTGCCAGCCCGCCGACTAGCGGGGGCACAGATACGCAGTATTTT.